This T cell receptor (beta chain) was captured in a study of CD8+CD57+ T cells in acquired aplastic anemia. About the research overall: Sorting CD4+ and CD8+ cells gave DNA averaging around 3 ug.

Regarding the study as a whole: Patients and controls shared approximately 30 CD8+ CDR3 sequences, highly expressed in patients. Patients and controls had CD8+ Simpson's diversity values that were not significantly distinct.

On this clonotype: The antigen is not known.

It was genomic DNA that served as the template for profiling TCR beta VDJ and CDR3. A single record per CDR3 protein comes from TCRdb applying MiXCR to the reads. Among 150,000 to 200,000 distinct CDR3 sequences listed, 64% were seen once. The receptor was derived from a human donor with severe aplastic anemia or a healthy control (not recorded which). The sequencing sample was made of sorted CD4+, CD8+, or CD8+CD57+ T cells (not recorded which) from PBMCs.

The DNA of the CDR3 is TGTGCCAGCAGCCCGCGGGACCACCGCACAGATACGCAGTATTTT. This gives the protein CASSPRDHRTDTQYF. The chain couples TRBV6-5 to TRBJ2-3; D perhaps matches TRBD2 (6 bases). V dropped 6 bases and J dropped 1 base, with 14 bases sitting between them. Germline CDR1 MNHEY, CDR2 SVGAGI. There are 15 residues in the CDR3.